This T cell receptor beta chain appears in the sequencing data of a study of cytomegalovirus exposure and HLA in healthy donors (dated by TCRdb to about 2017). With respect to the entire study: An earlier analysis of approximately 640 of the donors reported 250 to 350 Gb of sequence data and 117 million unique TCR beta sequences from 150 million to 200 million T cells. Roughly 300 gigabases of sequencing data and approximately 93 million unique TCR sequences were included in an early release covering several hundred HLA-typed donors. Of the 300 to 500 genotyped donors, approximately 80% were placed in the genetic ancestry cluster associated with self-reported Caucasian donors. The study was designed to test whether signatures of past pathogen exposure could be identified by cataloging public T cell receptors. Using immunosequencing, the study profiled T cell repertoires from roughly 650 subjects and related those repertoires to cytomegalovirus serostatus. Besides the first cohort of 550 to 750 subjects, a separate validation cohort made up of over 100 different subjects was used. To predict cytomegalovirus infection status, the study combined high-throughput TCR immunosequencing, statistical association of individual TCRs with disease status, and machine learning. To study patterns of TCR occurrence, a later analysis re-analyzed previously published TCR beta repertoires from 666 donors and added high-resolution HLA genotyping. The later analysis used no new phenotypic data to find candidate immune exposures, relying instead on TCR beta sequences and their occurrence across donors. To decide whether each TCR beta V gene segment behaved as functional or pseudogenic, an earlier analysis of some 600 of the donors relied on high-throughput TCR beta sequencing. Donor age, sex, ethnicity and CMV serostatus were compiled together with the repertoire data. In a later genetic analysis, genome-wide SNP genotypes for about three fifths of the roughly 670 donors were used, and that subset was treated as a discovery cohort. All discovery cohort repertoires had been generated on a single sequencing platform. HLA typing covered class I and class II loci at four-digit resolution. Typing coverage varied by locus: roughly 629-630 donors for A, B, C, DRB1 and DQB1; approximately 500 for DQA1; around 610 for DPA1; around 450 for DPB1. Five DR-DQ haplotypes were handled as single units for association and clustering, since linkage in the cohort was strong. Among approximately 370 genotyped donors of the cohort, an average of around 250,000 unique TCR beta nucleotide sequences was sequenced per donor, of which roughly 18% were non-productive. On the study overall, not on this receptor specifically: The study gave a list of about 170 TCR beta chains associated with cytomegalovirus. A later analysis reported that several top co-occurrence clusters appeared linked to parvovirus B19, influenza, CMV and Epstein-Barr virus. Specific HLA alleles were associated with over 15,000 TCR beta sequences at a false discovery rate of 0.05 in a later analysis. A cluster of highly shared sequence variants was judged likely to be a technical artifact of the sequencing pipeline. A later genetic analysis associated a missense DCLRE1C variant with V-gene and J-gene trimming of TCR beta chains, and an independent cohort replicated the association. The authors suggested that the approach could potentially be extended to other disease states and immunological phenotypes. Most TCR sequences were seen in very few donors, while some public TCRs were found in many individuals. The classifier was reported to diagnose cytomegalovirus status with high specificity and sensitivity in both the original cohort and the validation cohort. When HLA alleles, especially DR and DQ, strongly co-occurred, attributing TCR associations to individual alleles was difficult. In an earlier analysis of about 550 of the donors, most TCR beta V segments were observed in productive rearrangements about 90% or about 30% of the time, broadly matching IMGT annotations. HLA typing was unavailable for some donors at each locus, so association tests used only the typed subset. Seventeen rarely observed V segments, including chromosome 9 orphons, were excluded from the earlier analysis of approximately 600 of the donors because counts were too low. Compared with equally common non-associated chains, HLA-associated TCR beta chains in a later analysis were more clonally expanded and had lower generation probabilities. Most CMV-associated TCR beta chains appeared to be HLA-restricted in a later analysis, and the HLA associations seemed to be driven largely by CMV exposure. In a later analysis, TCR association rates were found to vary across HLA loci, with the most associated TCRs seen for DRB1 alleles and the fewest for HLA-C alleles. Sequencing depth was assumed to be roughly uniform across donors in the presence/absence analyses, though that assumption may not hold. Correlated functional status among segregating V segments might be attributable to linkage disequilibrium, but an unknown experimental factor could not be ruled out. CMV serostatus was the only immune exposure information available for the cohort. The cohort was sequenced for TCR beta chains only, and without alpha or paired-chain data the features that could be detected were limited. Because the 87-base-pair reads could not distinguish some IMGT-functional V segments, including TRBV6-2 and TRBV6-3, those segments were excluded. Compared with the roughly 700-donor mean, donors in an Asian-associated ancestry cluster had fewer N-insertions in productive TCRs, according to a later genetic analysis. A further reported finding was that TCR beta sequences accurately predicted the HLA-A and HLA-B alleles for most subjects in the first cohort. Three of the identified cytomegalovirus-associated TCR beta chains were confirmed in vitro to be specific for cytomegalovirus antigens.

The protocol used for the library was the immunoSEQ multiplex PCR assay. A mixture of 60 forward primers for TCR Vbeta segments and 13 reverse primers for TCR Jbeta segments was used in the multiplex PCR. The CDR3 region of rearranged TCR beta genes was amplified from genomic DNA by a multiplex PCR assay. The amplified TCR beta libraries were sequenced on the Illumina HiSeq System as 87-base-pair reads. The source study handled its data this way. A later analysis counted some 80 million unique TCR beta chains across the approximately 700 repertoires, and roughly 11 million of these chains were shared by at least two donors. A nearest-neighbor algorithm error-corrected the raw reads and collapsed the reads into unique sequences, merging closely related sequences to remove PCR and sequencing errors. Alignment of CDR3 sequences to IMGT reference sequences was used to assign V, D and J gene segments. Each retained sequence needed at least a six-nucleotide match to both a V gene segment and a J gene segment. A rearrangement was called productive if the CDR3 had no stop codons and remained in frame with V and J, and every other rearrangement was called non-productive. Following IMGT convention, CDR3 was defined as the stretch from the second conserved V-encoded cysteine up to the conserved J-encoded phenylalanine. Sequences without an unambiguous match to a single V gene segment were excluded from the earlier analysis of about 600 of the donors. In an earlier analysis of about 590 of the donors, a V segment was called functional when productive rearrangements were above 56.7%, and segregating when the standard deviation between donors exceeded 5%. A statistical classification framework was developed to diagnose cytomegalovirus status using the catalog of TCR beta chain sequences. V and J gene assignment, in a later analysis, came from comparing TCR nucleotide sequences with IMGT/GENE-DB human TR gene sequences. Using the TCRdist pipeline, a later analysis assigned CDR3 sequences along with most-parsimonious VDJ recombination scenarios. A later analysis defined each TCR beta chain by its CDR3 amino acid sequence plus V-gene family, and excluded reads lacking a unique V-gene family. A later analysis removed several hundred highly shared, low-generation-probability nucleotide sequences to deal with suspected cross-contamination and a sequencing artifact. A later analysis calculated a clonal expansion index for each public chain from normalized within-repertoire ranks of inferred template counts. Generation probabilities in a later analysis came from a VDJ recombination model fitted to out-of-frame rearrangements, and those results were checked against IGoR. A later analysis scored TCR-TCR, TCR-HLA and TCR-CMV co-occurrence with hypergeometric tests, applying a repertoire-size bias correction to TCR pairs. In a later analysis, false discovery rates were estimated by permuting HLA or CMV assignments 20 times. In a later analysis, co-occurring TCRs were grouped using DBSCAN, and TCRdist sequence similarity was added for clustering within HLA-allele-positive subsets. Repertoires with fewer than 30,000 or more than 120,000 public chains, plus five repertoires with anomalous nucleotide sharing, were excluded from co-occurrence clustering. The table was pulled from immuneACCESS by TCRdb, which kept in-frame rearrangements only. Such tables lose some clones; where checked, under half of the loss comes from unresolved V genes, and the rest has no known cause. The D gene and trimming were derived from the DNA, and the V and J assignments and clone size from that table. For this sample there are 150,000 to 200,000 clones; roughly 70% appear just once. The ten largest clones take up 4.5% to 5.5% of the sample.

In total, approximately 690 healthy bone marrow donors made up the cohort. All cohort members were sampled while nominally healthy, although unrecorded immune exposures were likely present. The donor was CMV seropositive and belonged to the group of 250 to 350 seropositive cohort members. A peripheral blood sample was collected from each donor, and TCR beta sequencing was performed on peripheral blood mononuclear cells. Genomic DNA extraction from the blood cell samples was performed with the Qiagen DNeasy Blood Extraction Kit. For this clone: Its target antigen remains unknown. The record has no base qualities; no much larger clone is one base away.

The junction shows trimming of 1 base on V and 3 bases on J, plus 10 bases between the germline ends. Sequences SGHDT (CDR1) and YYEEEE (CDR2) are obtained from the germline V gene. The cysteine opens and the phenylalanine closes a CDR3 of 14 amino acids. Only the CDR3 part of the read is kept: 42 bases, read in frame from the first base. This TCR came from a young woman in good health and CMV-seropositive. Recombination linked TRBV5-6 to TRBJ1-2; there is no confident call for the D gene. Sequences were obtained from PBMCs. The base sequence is TGTGCCAGCAGCTTGCTCCTAATAGACTATGGCTACACCTTC. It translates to CASSLLLIDYGYTF.